The 27 T cell receptor beta chains listed next were all sequenced from one sample in a study of neurological immune-mediated disorders. One entry per CDR3 protein, called by TCRdb with MiXCR from the 5' RACE reads. This table has 30,000 to 40,000 distinct CDR3 sequences, roughly 3.8% appearing once. Sequenced sample: PBMCs. These receptors all come from a man aged 25-40 years with multiple sclerosis.

This clonotype appeared many times. This chain joins TRBV9 and TRBJ2-5; 9 nucleotides line up with TRBD1. The CDR3 is 17 amino acids. Germline CDR1 reads SGDLS; CDR2 reads YYNGEE. Trimming took 0 bases from V and 2 from J; bases not matched to a gene: 8. The CDR3 DNA sequence: TGTGCCAGCAGCGTAGATTCGGGACAGGGAATACAAGAGACCCAGTACTTC. Its translation: CASSVDSGQGIQETQYF.

The chain employs TRBV29-1 and TRBJ1-2; D is ambiguous. The V and J ends lost 1 base and 2 bases respectively, with 8 bases between them. Looked up from germline, CDR1 is SQVTM and CDR2 is ANQGSEA. The length of the CDR3 is 13 residues. The CDR3 DNA is TGCAGCGTTGAAGCTCGGAGGAACTATGGCTACACCTTC. Translation gives CSVEARRNYGYTF.

This clonotype came up many times. The CDR3 reads CASSSTGTGLSGANVLTF. DNA for the CDR3: TGTGCCAGCAGTTCGACCGGGACAGGACTCTCTGGGGCCAACGTCCTGACTTTC. The chain has TRBV6-6 and TRBJ2-6; 8 bases map to TRBD1. The V gene end was trimmed by 4 bases and the J gene end by 0 bases; junction bases not matched to a gene: 8. CDR3 length: 18 amino acids. Germline assignment: CDR1 MNHNY and CDR2 SVGAGI (reference sequence).

This clonotype came up many times. The V call is TRBV7-3, the J call TRBJ2-3, with 8 bases matching TRBD2. CDR1 is SGHTA, CDR2 FQGTGA, per germline. V gave up 3 bases and J gave up 6 bases; unmatched junction bases: 5. The CDR3 runs to 14 residues. CDR3 nucleotide sequence: TGTGCCAGCAGCTTCCGGGGGGGCTCGGATACGCAGTATTTT. It codes for CASSFRGGSDTQYF.

This clonotype was recorded at least ten times. The chain links TRBV12-3 or TRBV12-4 to TRBJ2-5, with D unclear. The CDR3 loop spans 12 amino acids. V was shortened by 3 bases and J by 5 bases, with 7 bases between the two germline ends. The CDR3 here is CASSFGWETQYF. The CDR3 DNA reads TGTGCCAGCAGTTTCGGGTGGGAGACCCAGTACTTC.

This clonotype was detected many times. This rearrangement joins TRBV6-5 to TRBJ1-1, with 8 nucleotides matching TRBD1. The CDR3 totals 13 residues. Germline lookup yields CDR1 MNHEY and CDR2 SVGAGI. Trimming took 7 bases from V and 3 from J; bases not matched to a gene: 4. The CDR3: CASTHRGYTEAFF. DNA of the CDR3: TGTGCCAGCACCCACAGGGGGTACACTGAAGCTTTCTTT.

In its sample, this clonotype was seen many times. V is TRBV10-3 and J is TRBJ2-5; weak D call: TRBD2 (6 bases). The CDR3 has 15 residues. V shed 0 bases and J shed 2 bases, with 10 bases lying between them. Germline CDR1 and CDR2: ENHRY and SYGVKD. CDR3 bases: TGTGCCATCAGTGAGTCGTTGACTAGTCAAGAGACCCAGTACTTC. As protein: CAISESLTSQETQYF.

Ten or more counts support this clonotype. The chain carries TRBV5-6 and TRBJ2-3, with a weak D call TRBD1 (5 bases). The CDR3 is 14 amino acids. The germline V gene encodes CDR1 SGHDT and CDR2 YYEEEE. Deletions cut 3 bases from V and 3 bases from J, with 11 bases between. The CDR3 sequence is CASSYLQVTDTQYF. CDR3 DNA: TGTGCCAGCAGCTATTTACAGGTTACAGATACGCAGTATTTT.

With respect to this clonotype: Given a much more abundant clone one base away, this may be a read error. V gene TRBV6-5 combines with J gene TRBJ1-2, with unresolved D. Germline loops: CDR1 MNHEY, CDR2 SVGAGI. The CDR3 contains 12 residues. V shed 6 bases and J shed 7 bases, with 12 bases lying between them. CDR3 nucleotide sequence: TGTGCCAGCAGCATACTAGGGAGTGGCTACACCTTC. This encodes CASSILGSGYTF.

This clonotype was detected ten times or more. The CDR3 loop reads CSAPSLWGGAGTDTQYF. The CDR3 nucleotides are TGCAGTGCCCCCTCTCTATGGGGGGGGGCTGGCACAGATACGCAGTATTTT. V and J are TRBV20-1 and TRBJ2-3; the D gene is possibly TRBD2 (7 bases). The CDR3 is 17 residues long. V was cut by 6 bases and J by 1 base, with 23 bases left in between. Germline-derived CDR1 and CDR2 are DFQATT and SNEGSKA (reference sequence).

This clonotype was seen many times. The chain uses TRBV7-2 and TRBJ2-3, with a possible D match to TRBD2 (6 bases). This CDR3 comprises 15 residues. Trimming took 1 base from V and 6 from J, leaving 14 bases between them. Per the germline V gene, CDR1 is SGHTA and CDR2 is FQGNSA. For the CDR3, the DNA is TGTGCCAGCAGCTTAGGGGTGGCGGGGAGCGATACGCAGTATTTT. Encoded protein: CASSLGVAGSDTQYF.

This clonotype has ten or more counts. V usage is TRBV10-2 and J usage is TRBJ2-7; TRBD2 aligns across 8 bases. Germline CDR1 WSHSY, CDR2 SAAADI. The V and J ends lost 5 bases and 1 base, in that order; junction bases with no gene match: 4. The CDR3 is made up of 14 amino acids. CDR3 nucleotides: TGCGCCAGCAGTAGTAGCGGGGCGTCCTACGAGCAGTACTTC. Its translation is CASSSSGASYEQYF.

In this sample, this clonotype turned up many times. V usage is TRBV20-1 and J usage is TRBJ2-3, with 7 positions matching TRBD2. Germline trimming cut 5 bases from V and 6 bases from J; bases unmatched to any gene: 11. Germline V CDR1 and CDR2: DFQATT, SNEGSKA (reference sequence). This CDR3 comprises 14 residues. CDR3 amino acids: CSAPRAGVTDTQYF. CDR3 nucleotides: TGCAGTGCTCCCCGGGCGGGGGTGACGGATACGCAGTATTTT.

This clonotype appeared many times. The rearrangement links TRBV12-3 or TRBV12-4 to TRBJ1-4; 8 bases align to TRBD1. CDR3 length: 17 amino acids. The V segment lost 2 bases and the J segment 2 bases; nucleotides outside the gene matches: 7. The CDR3 reads CASSLFGRGPTNEKLFF. CDR3 coding DNA: TGTGCCAGCAGTTTATTCGGCAGGGGGCCTACTAATGAAAAACTGTTTTTT.

This clonotype appeared many times. The chain joins TRBV7-9 to TRBJ2-5; maybe TRBD1 (5 bases). This CDR3 is built from 14 residues. V lost 1 base and J lost 5, with 11 bases in between. The germline V gene has CDR1 SEHNR and CDR2 FQNEAQ (reference sequence). CDR3 DNA: TGTGCCAGCAGCTTAGTCAGGGCCGGTGAGACCCAGTACTTC. Translated, it gives CASSLVRAGETQYF.

In its sample, this clonotype was seen many times. The CDR3 reads CSARTDMNTEAFF. The CDR3 nucleotides are TGCAGCGCTCGGACAGACATGAACACTGAAGCTTTCTTT. The chain uses TRBV29-1 and TRBJ1-1, with D perhaps TRBD1 (6 bases). The CDR3 spans 13 residues. V lost 7 bases and J 0 bases, leaving 12 bases between the germline ends. From germline, CDR1 is SQVTM and CDR2 ANQGSEA.

This clonotype was seen many times. The chain carries TRBV12-3 or TRBV12-4 and TRBJ1-4; D is unresolved. The V end lost 3 bases, the J end lost 11 bases, and 13 bases lay between the germline ends. There are 13 residues in the CDR3. CDR3 nucleotide sequence: TGTGCCAGCAGTTTTCGTCCGGTGGAGAAACTGTTTTTT. Protein sequence: CASSFRPVEKLFF.

This clonotype was picked up many times. The V and J genes are TRBV7-9 and TRBJ2-5; D may correspond to TRBD1 or TRBD2 (5 bases each). V lost 0 bases and J 5 bases, leaving 13 bases between the germline ends. The CDR3 consists of 15 residues. CDR1 is SEHNR, CDR2 FQNEAQ, per germline (reference sequence). CDR3 sequence reads: CASSLASGTGETQYF. DNA of the CDR3: TGTGCCAGCAGCTTAGCATCGGGGACGGGGGAGACCCAGTACTTC.

In this sample, this clonotype turned up many times. The chain joins TRBV18 to TRBJ1-5; 10 bases map to TRBD1. There are 15 residues in the CDR3. CDR1 is KGHSH and CDR2 is LQKENI in the germline V gene. Trimming took 3 bases from V and 2 from J; bases not matched to a gene: 1. CDR3 protein: CASSPGTGGNQPQHF. The CDR3 DNA reads TGTGCCAGCTCACCGGGGACAGGGGGCAATCAGCCCCAGCATTTT.

This clonotype was seen ten or more times. V usage is TRBV25-1 and J usage is TRBJ2-5; D could derive from TRBD1 or TRBD2 (7 bases each). The V and J ends lost 3 bases and 5 bases respectively, with 13 bases between them. Germline loops: CDR1 MGHDK, CDR2 SYGVNS. The length of the CDR3 is 14 residues. The CDR3 loop reads CASSDHRGGETQYF. The DNA for the CDR3 is TGTGCCAGCAGTGACCACAGGGGAGGGGAGACCCAGTACTTC.

This clonotype was seen many times. The J gene is TRBJ2-2, the V gene TRBV4-2; 7 bases match TRBD2. This CDR3 comprises 17 residues. The V gene end was trimmed by 2 bases and the J gene end by 2 bases; junction bases not matched to a gene: 8. The V gene's germline CDR1 is LGHNA and CDR2 YNFKEQ. CDR3 amino acids: CASSQKIRGENTGELFF. The CDR3 DNA reads as TGTGCCAGCAGCCAAAAGATTCGGGGGGAAAACACCGGGGAGCTGTTTTTT.

This clonotype came up many times. The genes are TRBV20-1 and TRBJ2-3; 9 positions match TRBD2. Germline assignment: CDR1 DFQATT and CDR2 SNEGSKA (reference sequence). The CDR3 runs to 15 residues. The V segment lost 3 bases and the J segment 3 bases; nucleotides outside the gene matches: 7. The CDR3 here is CSASHLAGLTDTQYF. In DNA form, the CDR3 reads TGCAGTGCTAGCCACCTAGCGGGGCTTACAGATACGCAGTATTTT.

This clonotype was recorded many times. The chain has TRBV20-1 and TRBJ1-1; D is uncertain. V dropped 1 base and J dropped 4 bases, with 25 bases sitting between them. CDR1 and CDR2 (germline): DFQATT, SNEGSKA (reference sequence). The CDR3 extends over 18 amino acids. The CDR3 sequence is CSARGKNAPPKVRTEAFF. CDR3 nucleotide sequence: TGCAGTGCTAGAGGAAAGAACGCCCCCCCTAAGGTTCGCACTGAAGCTTTCTTT.

This clonotype was seen repeatedly, ten times or more. The chain couples TRBV7-2 to TRBJ2-3, with a possible D match to TRBD2 (6 bases). Trimming pared 6 bases from V and 4 bases from J, leaving 20 bases between. The CDR3 is 16 residues long. Germline V gene lookup returns CDR1 SGHTA and CDR2 FQGNSA. In nucleotides, the CDR3 is TGTGCCAGCAGTCCATCGATGGCTACGGGAGCAGATACGCAGTATTTT. Translated: CASSPSMATGADTQYF.

There are many counts of this clonotype. The J gene is TRBJ2-5, the V gene TRBV7-2, with 9 bases fitting TRBD2. Germline V CDR1 and CDR2: SGHTA, FQGNSA. CDR3 length: 15 residues. V lost 3 bases, J lost 3 bases, and 5 bases stayed unmatched. CDR3 protein: CASSLYRLAEETQYF. Here the CDR3 DNA reads TGTGCCAGCAGCTTGTATAGACTAGCGGAAGAGACCCAGTACTTC.

Ten or more counts support this clonotype. V and J are TRBV10-2 and TRBJ2-6, with TRBD2 matching 11 bases. After removal of 6 bases from V and 1 base from J, the junction contained 2 bases not matched to a gene. Germline V gives CDR1 WSHSY, CDR2 SAAADI. CDR3 length: 16 residues. CDR3 in DNA: TGCGCCAGCAGCGGGACTAGCGGATCTGGGGCCAACGTCCTGACTTTC. Encoded protein: CASSGTSGSGANVLTF.

This clonotype was observed many times. Written as DNA, the CDR3 is TGTGCCAGCAGTCGACAGGGAGACTATGGCTACACCTTC. This translates into CASSRQGDYGYTF. The chain uses TRBV7-8 and TRBJ1-2, with 7 nucleotides matching TRBD1. Germline V gives CDR1 SGHVS, CDR2 FQNEAQ. The V gene end was trimmed by 6 bases and the J gene end by 3 bases; junction bases not matched to a gene: 4. The CDR3 has 13 amino acids. Using reference TRBV7-8 and TRBJ1-2 for the parts outside the CDR3, the full variable domain is GAGVSQSPRYKVAKRGQDVALRCDPISGHVSLFWYQQALGQGPEFLTYFQNEAQLDKSGLPSDRFFAERPEGSVSTLKIQRTQQEDSAVYLCASSRQGDYGYTFGSGTRLTVV.